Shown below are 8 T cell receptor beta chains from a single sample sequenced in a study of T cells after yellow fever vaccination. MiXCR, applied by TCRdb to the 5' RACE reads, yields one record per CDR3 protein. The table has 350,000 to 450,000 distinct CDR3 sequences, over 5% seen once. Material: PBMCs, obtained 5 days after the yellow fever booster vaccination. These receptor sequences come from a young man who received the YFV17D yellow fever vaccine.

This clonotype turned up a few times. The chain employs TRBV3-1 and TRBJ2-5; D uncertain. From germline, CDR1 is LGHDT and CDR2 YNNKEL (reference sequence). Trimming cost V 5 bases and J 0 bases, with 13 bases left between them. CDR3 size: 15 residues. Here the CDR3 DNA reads TGTGCCAGCAGCAATCCCACTCGGGACCAAGAGACCCAGTACTTC. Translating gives CASSNPTRDQETQYF.

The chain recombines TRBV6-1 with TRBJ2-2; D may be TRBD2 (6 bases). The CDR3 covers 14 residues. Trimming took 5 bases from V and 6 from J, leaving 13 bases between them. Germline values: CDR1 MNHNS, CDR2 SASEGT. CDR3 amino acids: CASSTDWGAGELFF. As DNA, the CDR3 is TGTGCCAGCAGTACAGACTGGGGGGCCGGGGAGCTGTTTTTT.

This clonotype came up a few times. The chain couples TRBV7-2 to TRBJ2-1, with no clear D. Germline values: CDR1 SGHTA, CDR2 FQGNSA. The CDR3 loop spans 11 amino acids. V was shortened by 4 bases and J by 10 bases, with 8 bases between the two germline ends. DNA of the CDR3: TGTGCCAGCAGCTACGACATAGAGCAGTTCTTC. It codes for CASSYDIEQFF.

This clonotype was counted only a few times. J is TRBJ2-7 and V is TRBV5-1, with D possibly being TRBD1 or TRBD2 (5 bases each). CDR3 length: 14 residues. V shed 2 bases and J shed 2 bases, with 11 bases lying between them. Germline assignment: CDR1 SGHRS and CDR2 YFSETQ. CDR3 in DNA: TGCGCCAGCAGCTTCGGGGCACAGACCTACGAGCAGTACTTC. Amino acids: CASSFGAQTYEQYF.

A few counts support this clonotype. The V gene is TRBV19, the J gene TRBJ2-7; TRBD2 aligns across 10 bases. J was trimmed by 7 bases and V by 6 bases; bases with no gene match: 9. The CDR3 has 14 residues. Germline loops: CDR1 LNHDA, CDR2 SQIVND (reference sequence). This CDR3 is CASRRTSGAGEQYF. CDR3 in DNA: TGTGCCAGTAGGCGGACTAGCGGAGCCGGGGAGCAGTACTTC. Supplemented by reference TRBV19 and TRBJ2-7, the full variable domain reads DGGITQSPKYLFRKEGQNVTLSCEQNLNHDAMYWYRQDPGQGLRLIYYSQIVNDFQKGDIAEGYSVSREKKESFPLTVTSAQKNPTAFYLCASRRTSGAGEQYFGPGTRLTVT.

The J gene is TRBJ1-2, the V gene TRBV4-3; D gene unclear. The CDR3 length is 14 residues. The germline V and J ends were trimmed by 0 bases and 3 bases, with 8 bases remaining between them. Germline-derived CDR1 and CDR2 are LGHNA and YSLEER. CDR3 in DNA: TGCGCCAGCAGCCAAGAATGGGCCTACTATGGCTACACCTTC. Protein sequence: CASSQEWAYYGYTF.

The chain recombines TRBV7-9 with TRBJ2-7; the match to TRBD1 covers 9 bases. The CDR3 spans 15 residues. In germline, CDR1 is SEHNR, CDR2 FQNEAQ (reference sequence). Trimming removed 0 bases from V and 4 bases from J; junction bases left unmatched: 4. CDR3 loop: CASSLAGTGIYEQYF. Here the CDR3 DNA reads TGTGCCAGCAGCTTAGCCGGGACAGGGATTTACGAGCAGTACTTC.

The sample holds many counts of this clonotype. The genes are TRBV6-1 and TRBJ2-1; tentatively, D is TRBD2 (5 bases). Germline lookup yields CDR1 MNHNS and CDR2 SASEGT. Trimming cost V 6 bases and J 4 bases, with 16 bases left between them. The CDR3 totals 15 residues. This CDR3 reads CASRPGIAGYNEQFF. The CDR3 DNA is TGTGCCAGCAGGCCCGGGATAGCCGGTTACAATGAGCAGTTCTTC.